The 28 T cell receptor beta chains below all came from one sample that was sequenced in a study of OX40 agonist ivuxolimab in advanced cancers. The method was immunoSEQ multiplex PCR; TCRdb's version includes in-frame clones alone and lacks a portion of them. Counted here are some 74,000 clones, about 90% occurring once; the ten biggest clones make up approximately 0.3%. The starting material was CD4+ or CD8+ T cells sorted from blood, obtained in a trial of the OX40 agonist ivuxolimab. These TCRs come from an adult with an advanced solid tumor such as melanoma, head and neck, liver or kidney cancer.

The chain uses TRBV30 and TRBJ1-1; D is ambiguous. The length of the CDR3 is 14 residues. Germline values: CDR1 GTSNPN, CDR2 SVGIG (reference sequence). The V end lost 2 bases, the J end lost 6 bases, and 16 bases lay between the germline ends. This CDR3 is CAWSLPGGQPEAFF. The CDR3 DNA reads TGTGCCTGGAGTCTCCCCGGTGGCCAGCCTGAAGCTTTCTTT.

The chain employs TRBV7-8 and TRBJ1-2; 8 bases line up with TRBD1. This CDR3 has 14 amino acids. The ends lost 5 bases at V and 6 bases at J; junction bases unmatched: 8. CDR1 is SGHVS and CDR2 is FQNEAQ in the germline V gene. The CDR3 is CASSKDRGEDGYTF. The CDR3 DNA reads TGTGCCAGCAGCAAAGACAGGGGCGAGGATGGCTACACCTTC.

The chain employs TRBV6-5 and TRBJ2-7; tentative D call: TRBD1 (5 bases). With 4 bases removed from V and 3 bases from J, the gap between germline ends came to 13 bases. The germline gives CDR1 MNHEY, CDR2 SVGAGI. This CDR3 has 14 residues. CDR3 residues: CASSSNYDSYEQYF. In DNA form, the CDR3 reads TGTGCCAGCAGTTCCAATTATGACAGCTACGAGCAGTACTTC.

This sequence joins TRBV2 and TRBJ1-5; TRBD1 agrees at 7 bases. Germline V CDR1 and CDR2: SNHLY, FYNNEI. V lost 6 bases and J lost 0; bases outside the gene matches: 5. The CDR3 has 15 amino acids. The CDR3 nucleotides are TGTGCCAGCAGGGAGGGGGCTCTTAGCAATCAGCCCCAGCATTTT. Translating it yields CASREGALSNQPQHF.

The chain joins TRBV7-8 to TRBJ1-3, with TRBD1 matching 7 bases. The CDR3 is 14 residues long. With 5 bases clipped from V and 4 bases from J, the junction kept 5 bases outside the gene matches. CDR1 is SGHVS and CDR2 is FQNEAQ in the germline V gene. The CDR3 bases are TGTGCCAGCAGCCCCACAGGGGTCGGAAACACCATATATTTT. Its translation: CASSPTGVGNTIYF.

The sample holds a few counts of this clone. The genes are TRBV5-1 and TRBJ1-1; D not certain. The CDR3 is made up of 12 amino acids. Germline assignment: CDR1 SGHRS and CDR2 YFSETQ. Trimming removed 0 bases from V and 4 bases from J, with 4 bases in between. This CDR3 is CASSLVGTEAFF. Written as DNA, the CDR3 is TGCGCCAGCAGCTTGGTCGGCACTGAAGCTTTCTTT.

The J gene is TRBJ2-7, the V gene TRBV6-1, with unresolved D. Germline values: CDR1 MNHNS, CDR2 SASEGT. V was cut by 0 bases and J by 6 bases, with 12 bases left in between. The CDR3 runs 14 residues. CDR3 bases: TGTGCCAGCAGTGAAGCCGTACTAATAGGCGAGCAGTACGTC. It specifies CASSEAVLIGEQYV.

V gene TRBV23-1 combines with J gene TRBJ2-1; 7 positions agree with TRBD1. TRBV23-1 is an ORF, and what it does is uncertain. This CDR3 contains 15 residues. V trimming: 4 bases; J trimming: 1 base; junction bases outside the gene matches: 4. Here the CDR3 reads CASSLQGRSYNEQFF. The CDR3 DNA sequence: TGCGCCAGCAGTCTACAGGGGCGATCCTACAATGAGCAGTTCTTC.

V gene TRBV5-5 combines with J gene TRBJ1-4; tentatively, D is TRBD1 (6 bases). Per germline, CDR1 SGHKS and CDR2 YYEKEE (reference sequence). Trimming stripped 2 bases from V and 5 bases from J, with 10 bases between. This CDR3 contains 14 residues. The CDR3 loop is CASSFGGPNEKLFF. For the CDR3, the DNA is TGTGCCAGCAGCTTTGGGGGGCCAAATGAAAAACTGTTTTTT. Full variable domain (outside the CDR3, taken from reference TRBV5-5 and TRBJ1-4): DAGVTQSPTHLIKTRGQQVTLRCSPISGHKSVSWYQQVLGQGPQFIFQYYEKEERGRGNFPDRFSARQFPNYSSELNVNALLLGDSALYLCASSFGGPNEKLFFGSGTQLSVL.

The J gene is TRBJ1-2, the V gene TRBV28; unclear D gene. V gave up 6 bases and J gave up 2 bases, with 13 bases separating them. Germline-derived CDR1 and CDR2 are MDHEN and SYDVKM. The CDR3 length is 14 residues. This CDR3 is CASSLRRANYGYTF. CDR3 DNA: TGTGCCAGCAGCCTGAGGAGGGCAAACTATGGCTACACCTTC.

V and J are TRBV6-5 and TRBJ2-5; no reliable D call. Trimming removed 0 bases from V and 1 base from J, with 6 bases in between. Germline CDR1 and CDR2: MNHEY and SVGAGI. This CDR3 is built from 14 residues. The CDR3 is CASSYSGSQETQYF. The CDR3 DNA sequence: TGTGCCAGCAGTTACTCGGGGTCCCAAGAGACCCAGTACTTC.

The chain recombines TRBV2 with TRBJ1-6, with D perhaps TRBD1 (5 bases). Germline V gene data show CDR1 as SNHLY and CDR2 as FYNNEI. Between the trimmed V and J ends, which lost 3 bases and 7 bases, there was a span of 16 bases. CDR3 size: 16 residues. The CDR3 bases are TGTGCCAGCAGTGATAGGTCGGGACGGATAAATTCACCCCTCCACTTT. It yields the protein CASSDRSGRINSPLHF.

The V gene is TRBV18, the J gene TRBJ1-3, with TRBD1 as a possible D gene (6 bases). Germline assignment: CDR1 KGHSH and CDR2 LQKENI. The V and J ends lost 3 bases and 9 bases respectively, with 15 bases between them. The CDR3 is 14 residues long. The CDR3 loop is CASSPGRGGGTIYF. DNA for the CDR3: TGTGCCAGCTCACCTGGCAGGGGAGGAGGCACCATATATTTT.

The chain has TRBV27 and TRBJ1-1; 12 bases agree with TRBD1. CDR3 length: 17 amino acids. J lost 5 bases, V lost 6 bases, and 13 bases had no gene match. Germline V lookup: CDR1 MNHEY, CDR2 SMNVEV (reference sequence). CDR3 region: CASRPGGQGARKTEAFF. Written as DNA, the CDR3 is TGTGCCAGCAGACCAGGGGGACAGGGGGCGAGAAAAACTGAAGCTTTCTTT.

This chain joins TRBV7-9 and TRBJ2-3, with 9 nucleotides matching TRBD2. Germline loops: CDR1 SEHNR, CDR2 FQNEAQ (reference sequence). V was pared by 7 bases and J by 2 bases, with 4 bases of the junction left unmatched. This CDR3 has 14 residues. The CDR3 reads CASTLAGLTDTQYF. The CDR3 DNA sequence: TGTGCCAGCACCCTAGCGGGGCTCACAGATACGCAGTATTTT.

J is TRBJ1-2 and V is TRBV11-3, with unresolved D. This CDR3 is 14 amino acids long. V lost 3 bases and J lost 2, with 10 bases in between. Germline CDR1 reads SGHNT; CDR2 reads YENEEA. The CDR3 is CASSLVDTNYGYTF. The CDR3, as DNA: TGTGCCAGCAGCTTGGTTGACACGAACTATGGCTACACCTTC.

The rearrangement joins TRBV9 to TRBJ2-3; TRBD2 agrees at 13 bases. Germline assignment: CDR1 SGDLS and CDR2 YYNGEE. Losses at the gene ends were 2 bases for V and 1 base for J; bases not matched to a gene: 7. This CDR3 has 18 residues. The CDR3 region has the DNA TGTGCCAGCAGCGTCGGACTAGCGGGGGACCTGGGCACAGATACGCAGTATTTT. Translated: CASSVGLAGDLGTDTQYF.

V gene TRBV16 combines with J gene TRBJ2-1; D might be TRBD2 (6 bases). CDR3 length equals 14 residues. Germline V lookup: CDR1 KGHSY, CDR2 FQNENV. Between the trimmed V and J ends, which lost 8 bases and 1 base, there was a span of 12 bases. The CDR3 reads CASGAGRSYNEQFF. In nucleotides, the CDR3 is TGTGCCAGCGGGGCGGGGAGGTCCTACAATGAGCAGTTCTTC.

This clone showed up just a few times. The chain uses TRBV6-4 and TRBJ1-6; unclear D gene. This CDR3 is 14 amino acids long. Germline V gene lookup returns CDR1 MRHNA and CDR2 SNTAGT. V was shortened by 2 bases and J by 7 bases, with 9 bases between the two germline ends. The CDR3 sequence is CASSDHLGNSPLHF. DNA for the CDR3: TGTGCCAGCAGTGACCACCTAGGGAATTCACCCCTCCACTTT.

This chain joins TRBV5-6 and TRBJ2-4; possibly TRBD1 for D (6 bases). Germline V lookup: CDR1 SGHDT, CDR2 YYEEEE. The CDR3 extends over 14 amino acids. Trimming took off 0 bases at V and 5 bases at J, with 9 bases between the two ends. DNA of the CDR3: TGTGCCAGCAGCTTGGGGCCAGGGGAAAACATTCAGTACTTC. Translated, it gives CASSLGPGENIQYF.

The chain couples TRBV6-4 to TRBJ2-7, with D perhaps TRBD1 (5 bases). Between the trimmed V and J ends, which lost 2 bases and 6 bases, there was a span of 29 bases. The CDR3 is 19 amino acids. CDR1 is MRHNA and CDR2 is SNTAGT in the germline V gene. DNA for the CDR3: TGTGCCAGCAGTGACCCCAACTTCTCCGCCGCCAGGGCTGAGTGCGAGCAGTACGTC. Its translation: CASSDPNFSAARAECEQYV.

The rearrangement uses TRBV10-1 and TRBJ2-1; 9 bases align to TRBD2. V lost 5 bases to trimming and J lost 7 bases; unmatched junction nucleotides: 6. CDR3 length: 14 residues. Germline V CDR1 and CDR2: WNHNN, SYGVQD (reference sequence). CDR3 amino acids: CASSSGTSKNEQFF. The CDR3 DNA reads as TGCGCCAGCAGTTCCGGGACTAGCAAGAATGAGCAGTTCTTC.

The chain is built from TRBV4-1 and TRBJ1-1, with unresolved D. V shed 0 bases and J shed 0 bases, with 8 bases lying between them. Per germline, CDR1 MGHRA and CDR2 YSYEKL. The CDR3 is 15 amino acids. For the CDR3, the DNA is TGCGCCAGCAGCCAAGACGTCCGCATGAACACTGAAGCTTTCTTT. Translating it yields CASSQDVRMNTEAFF.

This clone was seen only once. The CDR3 region is CATNREQETQYF. The CDR3 region has the DNA TGTGCCACCAACAGGGAGCAAGAGACCCAGTACTTC. V usage is TRBV6-7 and J usage is TRBJ2-5; a possible D gene is TRBD1 (6 bases). TRBV6-7 is labeled an ORF, and its function is uncertain. The CDR3 covers 12 residues. Trimming stripped 10 bases from V and 2 bases from J, with 11 bases between.

V is TRBV4-2 and J is TRBJ2-3; possibly TRBD1 for D (6 bases). Germline assignment: CDR1 LGHNA and CDR2 YNFKEQ. Trimming stripped 0 bases from V and 0 bases from J, with 10 bases between. This CDR3 is 16 amino acids long. CDR3 DNA: TGTGCCAGCAGCCAAGAGAAGGGGACAAGCACAGATACGCAGTATTTT. Residues: CASSQEKGTSTDTQYF.

This clone was observed a single time. The J gene is TRBJ2-3, the V gene TRBV4-1; D gene uncertain. The CDR3 totals 14 residues. The V end was cut by 0 bases, the J end by 0 bases, with 4 bases between. Germline CDR1 reads MGHRA; CDR2 reads YSYEKL. In nucleotides, the CDR3 is TGCGCCAGCAGCCAAGACAGGAGCACAGATACGCAGTATTTT. It translates to CASSQDRSTDTQYF.

The chain couples TRBV28 to TRBJ2-6; D is uncertain. Germline CDR1 MDHEN, CDR2 SYDVKM. This CDR3 region has 14 residues. V was pared by 6 bases and J by 1 base, with 7 bases between. The CDR3 DNA reads TGTGCCAGCAGACCCCGGTCTGGGGCCAACGTCCTGACTTTC. Translating it yields CASRPRSGANVLTF.

This clone appeared a few times. The genes are TRBV27 and TRBJ2-3; D is possibly TRBD1 or TRBD2 (6 bases each). Trimming stripped 7 bases from V and 2 bases from J, with 22 bases between. This CDR3 comprises 17 residues. The germline CDR1 and CDR2 sequences are MNHEY and SMNVEV (reference sequence). In DNA, the CDR3 is TGTGCCAGCACTAGAGTGGGGGGATACAGGGACACAGATACGCAGTATTTT. Its protein product is CASTRVGGYRDTDTQYF.